This T cell receptor beta chain was recorded in a study of STAT5B mutations in CD4+ large granular lymphocyte leukemia. Study outcomes and limitations: 8/27 top patient clones versus 2/35 control clones were TRBV06-family.

The CDR3 is 16 amino acids. With 4 bases removed from V and 7 bases from J, the gap between germline ends came to 22 bases. Germline V gives CDR1 SGHRS, CDR2 YFSETQ. About this clone itself: The target antigen is unknown.

The assay was run at survey level. Some clones are missing from TCRdb's copy, which holds only in-frame ones; the method was immunoSEQ multiplex PCR. The sample lists about 45,000 clones; approximately 86% were seen once. The sequence was collected from a human donor in good health. V and J are TRBV5-1 and TRBJ2-3; D is undetermined. Input material: CD4+ T cells from blood buffy coats. CDR3 nucleotides: TGCGCCAGCAGCGAGAGGCCCCTGGGGAAGACACATACGCAGTATTTT. The encoded protein is CASSERPLGKTHTQYF.